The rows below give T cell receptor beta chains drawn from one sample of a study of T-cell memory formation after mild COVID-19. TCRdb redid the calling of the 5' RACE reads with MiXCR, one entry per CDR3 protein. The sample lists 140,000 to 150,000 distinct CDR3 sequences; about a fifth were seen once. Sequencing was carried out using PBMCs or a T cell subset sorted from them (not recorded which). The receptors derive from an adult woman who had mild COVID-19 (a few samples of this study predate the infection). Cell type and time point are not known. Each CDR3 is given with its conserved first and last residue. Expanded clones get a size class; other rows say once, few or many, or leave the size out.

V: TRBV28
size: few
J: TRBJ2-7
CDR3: CASSLVQGARLYEQYF

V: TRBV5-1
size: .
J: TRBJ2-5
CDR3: CASSTNQETQYF

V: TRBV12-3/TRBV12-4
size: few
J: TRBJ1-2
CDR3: CASSPGTGGVYGYTF

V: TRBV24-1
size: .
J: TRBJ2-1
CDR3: CATSQLAGVHEQFF

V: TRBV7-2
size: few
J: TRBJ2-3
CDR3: CASSFVADTQYF

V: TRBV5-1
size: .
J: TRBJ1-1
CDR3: CASSIQGTEAFF

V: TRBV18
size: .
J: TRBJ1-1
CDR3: CASSPPDTMNTEAFF

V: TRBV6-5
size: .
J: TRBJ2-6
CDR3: CASSYSGRGSGANVLTF

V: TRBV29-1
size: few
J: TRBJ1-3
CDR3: CSASAGAVSGNTIYF

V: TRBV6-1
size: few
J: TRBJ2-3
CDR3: CASSETGWWSTDTQYF

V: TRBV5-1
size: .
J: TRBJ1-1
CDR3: CASSLGHDEAFF

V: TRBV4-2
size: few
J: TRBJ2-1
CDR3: CASSQERLAGLNEQFF

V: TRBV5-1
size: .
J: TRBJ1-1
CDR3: CASSSQGLRGTEAFF

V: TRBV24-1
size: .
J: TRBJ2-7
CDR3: CATSHPGGDEQYF

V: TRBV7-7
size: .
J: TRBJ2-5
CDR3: CASSPYSAGTQYF

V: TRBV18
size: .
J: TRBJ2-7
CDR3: CASSHLAAQGYEQYF

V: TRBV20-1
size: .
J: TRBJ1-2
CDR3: CSARGAGNYGYTF

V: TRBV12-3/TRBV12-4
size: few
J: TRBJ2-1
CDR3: CASSKKAGEQFF

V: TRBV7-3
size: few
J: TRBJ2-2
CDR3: CASSPGQVKTGELFF

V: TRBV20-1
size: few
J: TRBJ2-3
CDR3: CSARGTSGLTDTQYF

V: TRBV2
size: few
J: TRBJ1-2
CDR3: CASSGQGSHYGYTF

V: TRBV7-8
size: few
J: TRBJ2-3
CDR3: CASSARLNQGQAGTDTQYF

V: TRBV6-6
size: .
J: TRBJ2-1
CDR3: CASSYWTEGEQFF

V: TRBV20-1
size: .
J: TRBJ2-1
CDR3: CSAPPGGPYNEQFF

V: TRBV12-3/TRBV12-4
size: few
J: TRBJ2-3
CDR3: CASSLQGSDTQYF

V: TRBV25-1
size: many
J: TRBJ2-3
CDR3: CASSEFQGRGRDTQYF

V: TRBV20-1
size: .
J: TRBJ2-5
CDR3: CSARSGGGKETQYF

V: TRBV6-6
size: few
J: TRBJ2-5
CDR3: CASSSYRVETQYF

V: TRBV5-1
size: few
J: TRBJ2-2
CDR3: CASSLGLAGERATGELFF

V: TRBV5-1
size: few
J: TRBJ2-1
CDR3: CASSLGPVSYYNEQFF

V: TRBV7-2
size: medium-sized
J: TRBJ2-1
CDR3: CASSLDADNEQFF

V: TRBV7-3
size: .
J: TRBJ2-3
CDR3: CASSKRTGGVDTQYF

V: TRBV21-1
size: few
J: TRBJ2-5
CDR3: CASSKRVRGSETQYF

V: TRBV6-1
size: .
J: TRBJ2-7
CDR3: CASSGPGTSGYEQYF

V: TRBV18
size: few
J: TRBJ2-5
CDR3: CASSLGLAGGETQYF

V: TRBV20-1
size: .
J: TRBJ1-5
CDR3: CSARGRVLGGWGNQPQHF

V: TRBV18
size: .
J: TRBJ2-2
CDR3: CASSPRDTNIGELFF

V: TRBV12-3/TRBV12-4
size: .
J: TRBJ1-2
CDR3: CSSTYDRNYGYTF

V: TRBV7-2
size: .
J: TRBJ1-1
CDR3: CASSLAATTPGNTEAFF

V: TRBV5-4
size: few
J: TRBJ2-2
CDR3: CASSKPGLAGLGELFF

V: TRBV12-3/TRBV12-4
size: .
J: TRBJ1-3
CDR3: CASSATGTGGNTIYF

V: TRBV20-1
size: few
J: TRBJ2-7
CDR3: CSGGDYEQYF

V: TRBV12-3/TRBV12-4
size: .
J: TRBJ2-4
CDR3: CASSFAQDIQYF

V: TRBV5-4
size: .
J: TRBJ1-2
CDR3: CASSFDSNYGYTF

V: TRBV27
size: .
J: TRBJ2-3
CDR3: CASRLAGVNPDTQYF

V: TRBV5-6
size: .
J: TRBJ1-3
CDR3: CASSFQGDTGNTIYF

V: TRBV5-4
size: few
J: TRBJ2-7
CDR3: CASRPDRGDREQYF

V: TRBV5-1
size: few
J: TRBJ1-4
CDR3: CASSLGGYNEKLFF

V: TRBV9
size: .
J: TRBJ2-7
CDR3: CASSVGLAYEQYF

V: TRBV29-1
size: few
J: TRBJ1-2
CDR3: CSVAGTGAAPDGYTF

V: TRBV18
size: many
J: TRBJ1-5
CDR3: CASSPGFLQPQHF

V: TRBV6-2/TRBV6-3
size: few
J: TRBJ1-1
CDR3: CASNGQLNTEAFF

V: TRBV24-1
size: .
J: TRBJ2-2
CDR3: CATSDTGTGTGELFF